This T cell receptor (beta chain) stems from a study of siplizumab effects on memory and regulatory T cells. Points from the study as a whole: In siplizumab conditions, mappable alloreactive CD4+ clones averaged about 63% Treg-derived, against around 28% in controls. Many proliferating CD4+ or CD8+ clones remained unclassified. Roughly 75-96% of them could not be assigned either a naive or a memory phenotype. A small minority of alloreactive clones were mapped to unstimulated subsets.

In each sample, about 100,000 TCR templates were assayed. Libraries were prepared by immunoSEQ multiplex PCR; TCRdb keeps only in-frame clonotypes and omits some of them. Of around 97,000 clones detected, just under 95% appear once; the ten largest clones hold approximately 1.2%. The CDR3 spans 15 residues. Germline CDR1 reads MGHRA; CDR2 reads YSYEKL. V was pared by 6 bases and J by 10 bases, with 10 bases of the junction left unmatched. Concerning this clone itself: Its antigen is unknown.

The sequenced material came from non-Treg CD4+ T cells sorted from blood. The TCR comes from a human donor in good health. The genes are TRBV4-1 and TRBJ2-1, with 12 bases matching TRBD2. The CDR3 coding sequence is TGCGCCAGCAGAAGACTAGCGGGAGTTAGATCGGAGCAGTTCTTC. Translated, it gives CASRRLAGVRSEQFF.